These 29 T cell receptor beta chains were sequenced from one sample in a study of blood T cell repertoires in COVID-19. Clones were sequenced by immunoSEQ multiplex PCR, and TCRdb holds only the in-frame ones, with some missing. The sample yields 52,000 or so clones, roughly 80% seen once. Sample: peripheral blood. The source is a man in his 70s with active COVID-19.

This chain connects TRBV6-1 to TRBJ1-1; D unresolved. CDR3 length: 13 amino acids. Germline V gene data show CDR1 as MNHNS and CDR2 as SASEGT. The V end lost 1 base, the J end lost 10 bases, and 13 bases lay between the germline ends. The CDR3 reads CASSEGRVLGAFF. In nucleotides, the CDR3 is TGTGCCAGCAGTGAAGGCCGTGTTCTCGGAGCTTTCTTT.

This rearrangement joins TRBV9 to TRBJ1-5; no reliable D call. This CDR3 has 14 amino acids. Trimming shortened V by 0 bases and J by 4 bases, and 8 bases separated the two germline ends. CDR1 is SGDLS and CDR2 is YYNGEE in the germline V gene. DNA for the CDR3: TGTGCCAGCAGCGTAGATGGCGGAAATCAGCCCCAGCATTTT. This gives the protein CASSVDGGNQPQHF.

As to this clone: The identical CDR3 is also encoded by other nucleotide sequences in the sample. V is TRBV10-3 and J is TRBJ2-7; the match to TRBD2 covers 13 bases. Germline assignment: CDR1 ENHRY and CDR2 SYGVKD. Trimming took 3 bases from V and 2 from J; bases not matched to a gene: 1. There are 15 residues in the CDR3. CDR3 sequence: CAISEGTSGTYEQYF. CDR3 coding DNA: TGTGCCATCAGTGAAGGGACTAGCGGGACCTACGAGCAGTACTTC.

The chain uses TRBV5-1 and TRBJ2-1, with 15 bases matching TRBD2. J lost 8 bases, V lost 4 bases, and 7 bases had no gene match. In germline, CDR1 is SGHRS, CDR2 YFSETQ. The CDR3 loop spans 16 amino acids. Here the CDR3 reads CASSGGTSGRMDEQFF. DNA for the CDR3: TGCGCCAGCAGCGGGGGGACTAGCGGGAGGATGGATGAGCAGTTCTTC.

In nucleotides, the CDR3 is TGCGCCAGCAGCTATAGACTCGGGACTAATGAAAAACTGTTTTTT. It translates to CASSYRLGTNEKLFF. J is TRBJ1-4 and V is TRBV4-1; D not resolved. Germline values: CDR1 MGHRA, CDR2 YSYEKL. The CDR3 is made up of 15 amino acids. The V gene lost 5 bases and the J gene lost 2 bases, with 12 bases spanning the gap.

The chain links TRBV27 to TRBJ2-1; possible D gene TRBD2, 5 bases. With 2 bases removed from V and 4 bases from J, the gap between germline ends came to 21 bases. The CDR3 is made up of 18 amino acids. Per germline, CDR1 MNHEY and CDR2 SMNVEV (reference sequence). CDR3 sequence (DNA): TGTGCCAGCAGTTTACGAGCGGATCCCACCCTAGAATACAATGAGCAGTTCTTC. Translation: CASSLRADPTLEYNEQFF.

Within the sample, this clone is medium-sized. The J gene is TRBJ2-7, the V gene TRBV7-9; 7 bases are a match to TRBD1. The V gene end was trimmed by 1 base and the J gene end by 3 bases; junction bases not matched to a gene: 3. Germline V gene data show CDR1 as SEHNR and CDR2 as FQNEAQ (reference sequence). CDR3 length: 14 amino acids. The CDR3 DNA follows: TGTGCCAGCAGCTTAGGGGGACAGTACTACGAGCAGTACTTC. It is translated as CASSLGGQYYEQYF.

The V and J genes are TRBV7-2 and TRBJ2-1; D gene unclear. Trimming removed 4 bases from V and 7 bases from J, with 11 bases in between. CDR3 length: 13 residues. The germline V gene has CDR1 SGHTA and CDR2 FQGNSA. CDR3 residues: CASSSYTLNEQFF. CDR3 nucleotide sequence: TGTGCCAGCAGCTCCTATACGCTGAATGAGCAGTTCTTC.

V and J are TRBV7-2 and TRBJ2-7, with 11 bases lining up with TRBD1. The CDR3 covers 16 residues. Per germline, CDR1 SGHTA and CDR2 FQGNSA. V was pared by 0 bases and J by 5 bases, with 6 bases of the junction left unmatched. CDR3 coding DNA: TGTGCCAGCAGCTTAGCCCCGGGACAGGGGGTTGACGAGCAGTACTTC. The encoded protein is CASSLAPGQGVDEQYF.

The V and J genes are TRBV5-1 and TRBJ2-7, with TRBD1 matching over 7 bases. Germline values: CDR1 SGHRS, CDR2 YFSETQ. The CDR3 spans 14 residues. Trimming at V came to 4 bases and at J to 7 bases, leaving 11 bases not matched to a gene. In DNA, the CDR3 is TGCGCCAGCAGCCCCGGACAGGTCCCTGGTGAGCAGTACTTC. This gives the protein CASSPGQVPGEQYF. Drawing the rest from reference TRBV5-1 and TRBJ2-7, the complete variable domain is KAGVTQTPRYLIKTRGQQVTLSCSPISGHRSVSWYQQTPGQGLQFLFEYFSETQRNKGNFPGRFSGRQFSNSRSEMNVSTLELGDSALYLCASSPGQVPGEQYFGPGTRLTVT.

The V call is TRBV4-3, the J call TRBJ2-3, with 10 bases aligning to TRBD2. This CDR3 has 14 residues. The germline V gene has CDR1 LGHNA and CDR2 YSLEER. Unmatched junction bases numbered 1, after V lost 4 bases and J lost 3 bases. CDR3 protein: CASSPSGRTDTQYF. In nucleotides, the CDR3 is TGCGCCAGCAGCCCTAGCGGGAGAACAGATACGCAGTATTTT.

This clone was seen more than once but under ten times. V is TRBV5-4 and J is TRBJ2-1; 11 bases match TRBD2. Trimming cost V 4 bases and J 4 bases; bases outside gene matches: 10. Germline CDR1 SGHNT, CDR2 YYREEE (reference sequence). The CDR3 sequence is 17 residues long. This chain's CDR3 is CASSGSGRDPFYNEQFF. The DNA of the CDR3 is TGTGCCAGCAGCGGTAGCGGGAGGGACCCCTTTTACAATGAGCAGTTCTTC.

The rearrangement uses TRBV4-2 and TRBJ2-7, with D perhaps TRBD2 (6 bases). The V end was cut by 2 bases, the J end by 2 bases, with 13 bases between. This CDR3 comprises 15 residues. In germline, CDR1 is LGHNA, CDR2 YNFKEQ. Here the CDR3 reads CASSQYKGGPYEQYF. For the CDR3, the DNA is TGTGCCAGCAGCCAATATAAAGGAGGGCCCTACGAGCAGTACTTC.

DNA for the CDR3: TGCAGCGTTGTTGTCTTTGGTCAGTTCTACGAGCAGTACTTC. Amino acids: CSVVVFGQFYEQYF. This chain uses TRBV29-1 with TRBJ2-7; D is ambiguous. Between the trimmed V and J ends, which lost 4 bases and 3 bases, there was a span of 16 bases. The CDR3 totals 14 residues. Germline-derived CDR1 and CDR2 are SQVTM and ANQGSEA.

The chain links TRBV19 to TRBJ2-5; maybe TRBD1 (7 bases). Germline V lookup: CDR1 LNHDA, CDR2 SQIVND (reference sequence). V shed 1 base and J shed 2 bases, with 20 bases lying between them. The CDR3 has 18 amino acids. The CDR3 nucleotides read TGTGCCAGTAGTATAGCGGGTGGAGGGGGCGCAGGACAAGAGACCCAGTACTTC. Protein: CASSIAGGGGAGQETQYF.

The chain combines TRBV6-5 with TRBJ1-5; unclear D gene. The germline V gene encodes CDR1 MNHEY and CDR2 SVGAGI. V dropped 6 bases and J dropped 4 bases, with 10 bases sitting between them. CDR3 length: 13 amino acids. DNA of the CDR3: TGTGCCAGCAGCCGAGAGGCAAATCAGCCCCAGCATTTT. This translates into CASSREANQPQHF.

This rearrangement joins TRBV5-1 to TRBJ1-1; D uncertain. This CDR3 spans 14 amino acids. Trimming removed 4 bases at V and 0 bases at J, with 10 bases between. Per germline, CDR1 SGHRS and CDR2 YFSETQ. The CDR3 DNA sequence: TGCGCCAGCAGCAAGTATACAATGAACACTGAAGCTTTCTTT. Protein product: CASSKYTMNTEAFF.

This clone was recorded once. The rearrangement uses TRBV18 and TRBJ1-2, with 11 bases identical to TRBD1. The trim removed 2 bases at V and 8 bases at J, leaving 13 bases unmatched. The germline V gene encodes CDR1 KGHSH and CDR2 LQKENI. The CDR3 length is 17 residues. CDR3: CASSPKGTGGTVVGYTF. DNA for the CDR3: TGTGCCAGCTCACCAAAAGGGACAGGGGGAACCGTCGTCGGCTACACCTTC.

The genes are TRBV5-4 and TRBJ1-6, with 7 bases that match TRBD1. Germline V gene sequence: CDR1 SGHNT, CDR2 YYREEE (reference sequence). V shed 2 bases and J 7 bases; nucleotides not matched to a gene: 6. CDR3 length: 15 residues. The CDR3 loop is CASSFTTGKNSPLHF. The CDR3 DNA sequence: TGTGCCAGCAGCTTCACGACAGGGAAGAATTCACCCCTCCACTTT.

V gene TRBV7-9 combines with J gene TRBJ2-3, with TRBD1 as a possible D gene (6 bases). The CDR3 contains 14 residues. Germline V gene data show CDR1 as SEHNR and CDR2 as FQNEAQ (reference sequence). V was clipped by 11 bases and J by 2 bases, with 17 bases between them. The CDR3 reads CAGMMGQITDTQYF. The CDR3 bases are TGTGCCGGGATGATGGGACAAATCACAGATACGCAGTATTTT. Complete variable domain (other parts from reference TRBV7-9 and TRBJ2-3): DTGVSQNPRHKITKRGQNVTFRCDPISEHNRLYWYRQTLGQGPEFLTYFQNEAQLEKSRLLSDRFSAERPKGSFSTLEIQRTEQGDSAMYLCAGMMGQITDTQYFGPGTRLTVL.

The genes are TRBV6-2 or TRBV6-3 and TRBJ2-6, with 7 bases lining up with TRBD2. Germline-derived CDR1 and CDR2 are MNHEY and SVGEGT. The J segment lost 4 bases and the V segment lost 2 bases, leaving 11 bases of the junction unmatched. The CDR3 sequence is 18 residues long. As DNA, the CDR3 is TGTGCCAGCAGTTACGAGTCCCTTGGGAGGGGAGGGGCCAACGTCCTGACTTTC. Its protein product is CASSYESLGRGGANVLTF.

This sequence joins TRBV5-1 and TRBJ2-7; D possibly corresponds to TRBD2 (5 bases). Trimming took 2 bases from V and 4 from J, leaving 13 bases between them. Germline V gives CDR1 SGHRS, CDR2 YFSETQ. The CDR3 runs to 14 residues. Here the CDR3 reads CASSFSSGAYEQYF. Written as DNA, the CDR3 is TGCGCCAGCAGCTTCTCGAGCGGAGCTTACGAGCAGTACTTC.

This rearrangement joins TRBV18 to TRBJ2-7; 8 bases match TRBD1. Germline loops: CDR1 KGHSH, CDR2 LQKENI. V shed 2 bases, J shed 1 base, and the junction held 7 bases outside the gene matches. The CDR3 length is 16 residues. The CDR3 DNA sequence: TGTGCCAGCTCACCAGCTGGCAGGGGGCGATCCTACGAGCAGTACTTC. Amino acids: CASSPAGRGRSYEQYF.

The CDR3 is CASQYSHNQPQHF. The CDR3 DNA reads as TGTGCCAGCCAGTACAGTCACAATCAGCCCCAGCATTTT. This chain connects TRBV2 to TRBJ1-5; D gene uncertain. V was trimmed by 8 bases and J by 3 bases, leaving 11 bases between them. This CDR3 contains 13 residues. Germline assignment: CDR1 SNHLY and CDR2 FYNNEI.

The V call is TRBV11-2, the J call TRBJ2-7; weak D call: TRBD2 (7 bases). This CDR3 region has 16 residues. Trimming took off 5 bases at V and 3 bases at J, with 20 bases between the two ends. The germline V gene has CDR1 SGHAT and CDR2 FQNNGV. The CDR3 DNA follows: TGTGCCAGCAGCCCTCTCGGGAGGACGGGACACTACGAGCAGTACTTC. Translated: CASSPLGRTGHYEQYF.

The chain links TRBV24-1 to TRBJ2-1, with a weak D call TRBD2 (5 bases). This CDR3 has 15 amino acids. Between the trimmed V and J ends, which lost 4 bases and 5 bases, there was a span of 14 bases. The germline V gene has CDR1 KGHDR and CDR2 SFDVKD. The chain's CDR3 is CATSDRLGGHNEQFF. The CDR3 DNA reads as TGTGCCACCAGTGACCGTCTTGGAGGCCACAATGAGCAGTTCTTC.

This rearrangement joins TRBV5-1 to TRBJ2-1, with D perhaps matching TRBD2 (6 bases). Trimming cost V 1 base and J 4 bases, with 9 bases left between them. The germline V gene encodes CDR1 SGHRS and CDR2 YFSETQ. The CDR3 extends over 14 amino acids. The DNA for the CDR3 is TGCGCCAGCAGCTTGCGGGCGGGGTACAATGAGCAGTTCTTC. Translating it yields CASSLRAGYNEQFF. Variable domain in full (rest from reference TRBV5-1 and TRBJ2-1): KAGVTQTPRYLIKTRGQQVTLSCSPISGHRSVSWYQQTPGQGLQFLFEYFSETQRNKGNFPGRFSGRQFSNSRSEMNVSTLELGDSALYLCASSLRAGYNEQFFGPGTRLTVL.

The V gene is TRBV7-3, the J gene TRBJ2-2; 7 nucleotides line up with TRBD2. The germline CDR1 and CDR2 sequences are SGHTA and FQGTGA. This CDR3 is 15 amino acids long. V shed 5 bases and J 4 bases; nucleotides not matched to a gene: 7. CDR3 in DNA: TGTGCCAGCAGCCCCCCTGGGGGGGGCACCGGGGAGCTGTTTTTT. This translates into CASSPPGGGTGELFF.

The rearrangement uses TRBV9 and TRBJ1-1; 7 positions agree with TRBD1. CDR1 is SGDLS, CDR2 YYNGEE, per germline. The CDR3 runs 16 residues. J lost 0 bases, V lost 0 bases, and 5 bases had no gene match. The chain's CDR3 is CASSVDGTAMNTEAFF. The CDR3 DNA is TGTGCCAGCAGCGTAGACGGGACAGCCATGAACACTGAAGCTTTCTTT. Drawing the rest from reference TRBV9 and TRBJ1-1, the complete variable domain is DSGVTQTPKHLITATGQRVTLRCSPRSGDLSVYWYQQSLDQGLQFLIQYYNGEERAKGNILERFSAQQFPDLHSELNLSSLELGDSALYFCASSVDGTAMNTEAFFGQGTRLTVV.